Included here is one T cell receptor beta chain sequence, with context. This CDR3 comprises 14 residues. CDR1 and CDR2 (germline): SGHAT, FQNNGV. Trimming at V came to 3 bases and at J to 6 bases, leaving 4 bases not matched to a gene. The sample comes from a study of T cell changes during pregnancy in multiple sclerosis. Using immunoSEQ multiplex PCR, the repertoire was profiled, and TCRdb retains in-frame clones only, with some absent. The sample has tens of thousands of clones; roughly 92% are singletons. The receptor was isolated from a female donor with multiple sclerosis, enrolled in a pregnancy study. V and J are TRBV11-2 and TRBJ2-1, with 8 bases matching TRBD1. Sequences were derived from peripheral blood, sampled in the first trimester of pregnancy. CDR3 DNA: TGTGCCAGCAGCTTGACAGGGGCCGTCAATGAGCAGTTCTTC. Amino acid sequence: CASSLTGAVNEQFF.